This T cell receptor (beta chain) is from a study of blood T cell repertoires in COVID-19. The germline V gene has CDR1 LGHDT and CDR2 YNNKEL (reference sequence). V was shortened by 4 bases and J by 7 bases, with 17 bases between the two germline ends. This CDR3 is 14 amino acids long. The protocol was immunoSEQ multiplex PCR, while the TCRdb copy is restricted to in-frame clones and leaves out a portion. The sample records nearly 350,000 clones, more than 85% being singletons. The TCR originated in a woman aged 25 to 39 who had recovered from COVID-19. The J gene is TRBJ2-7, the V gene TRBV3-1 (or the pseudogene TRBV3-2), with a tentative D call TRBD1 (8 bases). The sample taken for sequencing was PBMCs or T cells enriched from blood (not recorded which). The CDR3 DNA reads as TGTGCCAGCAGCCGTGACAGGGGAGGGAGGGAGCAGTACTTC. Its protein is CASSRDRGGREQYF.